A selection of T cell receptor beta chains follows, all from one sample in a study of cytomegalovirus exposure and HLA in healthy donors. Using immunoSEQ multiplex PCR, the repertoire was profiled, and TCRdb retains in-frame clones only, with some absent. The sample includes approximately 210,000 clones, about nine tenths of them seen just once. What was sequenced was PBMCs. These receptor sequences come from a man aged 30 to 39 in good health and CMV-seronegative. Each CDR3 is given with its conserved first and last residue. Each record gives: J gene, V gene, clone size, D gene, CDR3 DNA, CDR3 protein. The D gene is left open where the match is weak. Clone size appears in some rows only: once, few, many, or a class for an expanded clone.

TRBJ2-1 TRBV7-6 - - TGTGCCAGCAGCTTAGGCGATGAGCAGTTCTTC CASSLGDEQFF
TRBJ2-7 TRBV5-1 - TRBD1 TGCGCCAGCAGCTCGGACAGGGGAAACTCCTACGAGCAGTACTTC CASSSDRGNSYEQYF
TRBJ1-1 TRBV19 - TRBD1 TGTGCCAGTAATCCTCAGAGGGGACAGGGCCGAATAGAAGCTTTCTTT CASNPQRGQGRIEAFF
TRBJ2-5 TRBV28 - TRBD2 TGTGCCAGCAGTTCCCTCGGGGTAGCGGGGGGGCAGGCTGGAGAGACCCAGTACTTC CASSSLGVAGGQAGETQYF
TRBJ1-4 TRBV28 - - TGTGCCAGCAGTTTAGCGGGGTCGGGGGAAAAACTGTTTTTT CASSLAGSGEKLFF
TRBJ2-1 TRBV9 - TRBD2 TGTGCCAGCAGCGGTCGCCCTAGCGGGATAGATGAGCAGTTCTTC CASSGRPSGIDEQFF
TRBJ2-7 TRBV5-6 - - TGTGCCAGCAGCTTGGGAGAGGGGACAAACGAGCAGTACTTC CASSLGEGTNEQYF
TRBJ1-1 TRBV28 - - TGTGCCAGCAGTTCTGCCGGGACTCAGAACACTGAAGCTTTCTTT CASSSAGTQNTEAFF
TRBJ2-1 TRBV6-5 - - TGTGCCAGCAGTTACTCGACAGACTACAATGAGCAGTTCTTC CASSYSTDYNEQFF
TRBJ1-1 TRBV29-1 - - TGCAGCGGCACAGAGAACACTGAAGCTTTCTTT CSGTENTEAFF
TRBJ1-1 TRBV30 - TRBD1 TGTGCCTGTACCGGGACAGAACATTTTGAAGCTTTCTTT CACTGTEHFEAFF
TRBJ1-5 TRBV7-8 - - TGTGCCAGCAGCTTAGGAGGCCAGGGAGGTAGGAATCAGCCCCAGCATTTT CASSLGGQGGRNQPQHF
TRBJ2-7 TRBV7-2 once - TGTGCCAGCAGCTTAGGGACAACCTACGAGCAGTACTTC CASSLGTTYEQYF
TRBJ2-1 TRBV9 - TRBD1 TGTGCCAGCAGCGTGGGGACAGGGAGCGATGAGCAGTTCTTC CASSVGTGSDEQFF
TRBJ1-5 TRBV30 - TRBD1 TGTGCCTGGACTGGACAGGGGGGTCAGCCCCAGCATTTT CAWTGQGGQPQHF
TRBJ2-2 TRBV7-7 - - TGTGCTAGCAGCTTAGCGAGGAGAGGAACCGGGGAGCTGTTTTTT CASSLARRGTGELFF
TRBJ1-2 TRBV6-5 - - TGTGCCAGCAGTGAAGGCGGGAACTATGGCAGCTACACCTTC CASSEGGNYGSYTF
TRBJ2-3 TRBV27 once TRBD2 TGTGCCAGCAGTTCCCTAGAAGCGGGAGTGGGAACAGATACGCAGTATTTT CASSSLEAGVGTDTQYF
TRBJ1-4 TRBV4-3 - - TGCGCCAGCAGCCAATTGGTAGGGGGATGGGTAAAACTGTTTTTT CASSQLVGGWVKLFF
TRBJ2-3 TRBV19 - - TGTGCCAGTAGTATCTATGGGTATGGCGGCTTAGGAGATACGCAGTATTTT CASSIYGYGGLGDTQYF
TRBJ1-2 TRBV10-2 - - TGCGCCAGCAGACAGGACGCCTATGGCTACACCTTC CASRQDAYGYTF
TRBJ2-1 TRBV10-3 - TRBD2 TGTGCCATCAGTGAGGGGGGGGGTCGGGATGAGCAGTTCTTC CAISEGGGRDEQFF
TRBJ1-1 TRBV6-1 - - TGTGCCAGTACGCTTACAGGAGAGAACACTGAAGCTTTCTTT CASTLTGENTEAFF
TRBJ1-1 TRBV19 - - TGTGCCAGTAGTATATATCAGGCTGAAGCTTTCTTT CASSIYQAEAFF
TRBJ1-1 TRBV7-2 - - TGTGCCAGCAGCTTAGGGGCAGCTAACACTGAAGCTTTCTTT CASSLGAANTEAFF
TRBJ2-5 TRBV19 - TRBD1 TGTGCCAGTAGTTGGGGAGGGACAGGGTACCAAGAGACCCAGTACTTC CASSWGGTGYQETQYF
TRBJ2-7 TRBV5-4 - - TGTGCCAGCAGCGCCGGGGGTAATATGCAGTACTTC CASSAGGNMQYF
TRBJ2-1 TRBV27 once - TGTGCCAGCAGTTTTGAGAGGTCGCGAAGGAATGAGCAGTTCTTC CASSFERSRRNEQFF
TRBJ2-7 TRBV28 - TRBD2 TGTGCCAGCAGGGGACTAGGACGGACCTACGAGCAGTACTTC CASRGLGRTYEQYF
TRBJ2-1 TRBV11-3 - TRBD1 TGTGCCAGCAGTTCAGGACAGGGATCCTACAATGAGCAGTTCTTC CASSSGQGSYNEQFF
TRBJ2-4 TRBV5-1 once TRBD2 TGCGCCAGCAGCTCCCTTAGCGGGAGTTACAAAAACATTCAGTACTTC CASSSLSGSYKNIQYF
TRBJ2-3 TRBV9 - - TGTGCCAGCAGCGTAGCTCAGGGGTCATGCACAGATACGCAGTATTTT CASSVAQGSCTDTQYF
TRBJ1-1 TRBV19 - TRBD1 TGTGCCAGTAGTCCAACCCCCGGGACAGTTGGTTTTGTGGCTTTCTTT CASSPTPGTVGFVAFF
TRBJ1-1 TRBV7-9 - - TGTGCCAGCAGCTCCGGACAGAACACTGAAGCTTTCTTT CASSSGQNTEAFF
TRBJ2-1 TRBV27 - TRBD2 TGTGCCAGCAGACTAGCGGGGGGGCATCATGAGCAGTTCTTC CASRLAGGHHEQFF
TRBJ2-1 TRBV29-1 - - TGCAGCGGAGGGGGCCCTCCCGGGAGTGAGCAGTTCTTC CSGGGPPGSEQFF
TRBJ1-2 TRBV7-9 - TRBD1 TGTGCCAGCAGCTCAGGACAGGGAAGGCATGGCTACACCTTC CASSSGQGRHGYTF
TRBJ2-1 TRBV4-2 - - TGTGCCAGCAGCCTCAACCGCGAAAAGCAGTTCTTC CASSLNREKQFF
TRBJ2-1 TRBV4-3 - TRBD2 TGCGCCAGCAGTTATTCGGGACTAGCAAACAATGAGCAGTTCTTC CASSYSGLANNEQFF
TRBJ2-7 TRBV9 - TRBD1 TGTGCCAGCAGCGTAGGGGGGACAGGGGGTTCCCTCTCCTACGAGCAGTACTTC CASSVGGTGGSLSYEQYF
TRBJ2-2 TRBV27 - TRBD2 TGTGCCAGCAGTGGTGTAGCGGGGGGCCTCCGCGGGAGAATCGGGGAGCTGTTTTTT CASSGVAGGLRGRIGELFF
TRBJ1-1 TRBV11-2 - - TGTGCCAGCAGCGCCCGGGAAAGCGGGACTGAAGCTTTCTTT CASSARESGTEAFF
TRBJ2-5 TRBV27 - TRBD1 TGTGCCAGCAGAAGACAGGGGGTCGAGACCCAGTACTTC CASRRQGVETQYF
TRBJ2-7 TRBV15 - TRBD1 TGTGCCACCAGCCTGGGACAGAGCTACGAGCAGTACTTC CATSLGQSYEQYF
TRBJ1-6 TRBV5-5 - - TGTGCCAGCACCCGGACAGAGTCTCTTTTCTCACCCCTCCACTTT CASTRTESLFSPLHF
TRBJ2-3 TRBV5-1 - - TGCGCCAGCAGCGGCGGGCCAGGGGCAGATACGCAGTATTTT CASSGGPGADTQYF
TRBJ2-7 TRBV28 - - TGTGCCAGCAGTTTAGGCAGCTACGAGCAGTACTTC CASSLGSYEQYF
TRBJ2-3 TRBV5-1 - TRBD1 TGCGCCAGCAGCTTGTACCCGGACAGGTTATCGGATACGCAGTATTTT CASSLYPDRLSDTQYF
TRBJ2-3 TRBV30 - TRBD1 TGCTCTTGGGACAGGGGCACAGATACGCAGTATTTT CSWDRGTDTQYF
TRBJ1-6 TRBV18 - - TGTGCCAGCTCACCCTATCCCCCGAGTAATTCACCCCTCCACTTT CASSPYPPSNSPLHF
TRBJ2-7 TRBV7-9 - - TGTGCCAGCAGCTTAGGGACAGATCAGTACTTC CASSLGTDQYF
TRBJ1-2 TRBV19 - - TGTGCCAGTGAGCGGGGCCTTAACTATGGCTACACCTTC CASERGLNYGYTF
TRBJ2-2 TRBV4-2 - TRBD1 TGTGCCAGCAGCCGAGCCACAGGGGGCGCTGGCACCGGGGAGCTGTTTTTT CASSRATGGAGTGELFF
TRBJ1-5 TRBV28 once - TGTGCCAGCAGTAAAGCACGTAATCAGCCCCAGCATTTT CASSKARNQPQHF